This TCR beta chain was profiled in a study of vaccination and CD4 T cells after COVID-19. Whole-study context: Post-vaccine sample collection happened at a median of approximately 74 days after dose two, ranging 14 to 241.

Cultured CD4+ T cells had their DNA profiled by the Oncomine TCR Beta short-read assay. TCRdb reanalysed the PCR reads using MiXCR and keeps one entry per CDR3 protein. Seen here are over 10,000 distinct CDR3 sequences, less than 45% observed once, and the top ten hold less than 10%. The V gene's germline CDR1 is DFQATT and CDR2 SNEGSKA (reference sequence). The length of the CDR3 is 17 residues. Trimming cost V 3 bases and J 8 bases; bases outside gene matches: 19. This clonotype has just a few counts. What it binds is not known. Treatment here: approximately 9-day PBMC culture with coronavirus spike peptide pools or control peptides (ViraFEST assay). On day 3 and again on day 7, fresh IL-2 medium was used to replace half the medium.

Specimen: CD4+ T cells from blood, cultured in vitro. The clonotype comes from a human donor who had recovered from COVID-19. The rearrangement joins TRBV20-1 to TRBJ1-2; 9 nucleotides align to TRBD1. The CDR3 sequence is CSASPAGGLATGGGYTF. CDR3 in DNA: TGCAGTGCTAGTCCCGCGGGGGGACTCGCGACAGGGGGGGGCTACACCTTC.